The sequence of this TCR beta chain was determined in a study of CD8+ T cells in alopecia areata. Study in general: Scoring of severity for treated patients was based on percentage of affected scalp area.

Extracted from the samples, RNA was reverse transcribed into cDNA to serve as the sequencing template. Sequenced by immunoSEQ multiplex PCR; TCRdb stores in-frame clones only, minus some. Among a few hundred thousand clones listed, about 62% were seen once. General study findings and limits: For lesional scalp, especially alopecia totalis/universalis, clonality was higher than in normal scalp.

In regard to this clone: Its antigen is as yet unknown.

The treatment denotes: oral pan-JAK inhibitor, 5-10 mg twice daily. Trimming took 4 bases from V and 7 from J, leaving 17 bases between them. The CDR3 has 14 residues. Germline CDR1 SGDLS, CDR2 YYNGEE. This clonotype was obtained from a human donor with alopecia areata. Sequences were derived from CD4+ T cells sorted from blood, sampled at week 52, from a patient treated with tofacitinib. The chain combines TRBV9 with TRBJ2-5, with TRBD2 as a possible D gene (6 bases). The CDR3 is CASSPDPYGGTQYF. The CDR3 nucleotides are TGTGCCAGCAGCCCAGACCCCTACGGGGGGACCCAGTACTTC.